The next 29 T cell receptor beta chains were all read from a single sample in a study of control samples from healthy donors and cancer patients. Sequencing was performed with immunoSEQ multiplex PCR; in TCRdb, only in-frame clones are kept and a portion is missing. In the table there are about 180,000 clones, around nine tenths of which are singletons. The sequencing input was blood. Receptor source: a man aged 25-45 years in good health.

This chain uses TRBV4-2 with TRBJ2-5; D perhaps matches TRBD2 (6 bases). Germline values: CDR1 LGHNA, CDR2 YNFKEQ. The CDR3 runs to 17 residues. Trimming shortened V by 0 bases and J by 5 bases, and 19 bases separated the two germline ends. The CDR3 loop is CASSQEPRESAGETQYF. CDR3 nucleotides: TGTGCCAGCAGCCAAGAACCCCGCGAATCAGCGGGCGAGACCCAGTACTTC.

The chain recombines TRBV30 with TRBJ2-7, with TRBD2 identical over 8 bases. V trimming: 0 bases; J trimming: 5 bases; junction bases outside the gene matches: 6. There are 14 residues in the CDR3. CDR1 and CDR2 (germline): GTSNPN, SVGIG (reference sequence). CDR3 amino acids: CAWSVLKAGDEQYF. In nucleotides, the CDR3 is TGTGCCTGGAGTGTTCTGAAAGCGGGGGACGAGCAGTACTTC.

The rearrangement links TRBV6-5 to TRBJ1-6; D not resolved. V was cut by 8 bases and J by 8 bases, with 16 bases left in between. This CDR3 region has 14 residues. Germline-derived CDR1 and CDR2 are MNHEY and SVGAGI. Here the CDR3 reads CASRPGNWDSPLHF. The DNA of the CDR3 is TGTGCCAGCCGGCCGGGCAATTGGGATTCACCCCTCCACTTT.

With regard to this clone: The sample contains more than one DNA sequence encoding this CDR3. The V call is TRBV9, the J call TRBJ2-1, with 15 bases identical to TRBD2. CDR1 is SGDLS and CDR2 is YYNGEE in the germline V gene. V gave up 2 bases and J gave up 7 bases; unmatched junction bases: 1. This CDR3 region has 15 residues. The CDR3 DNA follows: TGTGCCAGCAGCGTCGGACTAGCGGGAGGGAATGAGCAGTTCTTC. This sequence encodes CASSVGLAGGNEQFF.

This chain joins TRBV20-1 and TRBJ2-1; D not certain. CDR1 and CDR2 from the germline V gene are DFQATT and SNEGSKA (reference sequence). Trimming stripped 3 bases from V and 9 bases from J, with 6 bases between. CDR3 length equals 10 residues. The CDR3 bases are TGCAGTGCTAGTTTGGGTGAGCAGTTCTTC. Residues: CSASLGEQFF.

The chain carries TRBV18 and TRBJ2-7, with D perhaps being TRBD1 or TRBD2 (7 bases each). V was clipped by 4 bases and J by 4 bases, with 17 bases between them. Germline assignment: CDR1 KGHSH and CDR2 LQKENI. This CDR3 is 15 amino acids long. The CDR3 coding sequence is TGTGCCAGCTCACACGGACAGGCAGCGGGGTACGAGCAGTACTTC. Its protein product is CASSHGQAAGYEQYF.

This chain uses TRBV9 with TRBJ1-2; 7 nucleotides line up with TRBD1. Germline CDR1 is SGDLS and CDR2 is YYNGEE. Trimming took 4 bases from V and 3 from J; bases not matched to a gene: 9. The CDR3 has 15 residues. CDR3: CASSRRGRGDYGYTF. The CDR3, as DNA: TGTGCCAGCAGCCGAAGGGGGCGCGGGGACTATGGCTACACCTTC.

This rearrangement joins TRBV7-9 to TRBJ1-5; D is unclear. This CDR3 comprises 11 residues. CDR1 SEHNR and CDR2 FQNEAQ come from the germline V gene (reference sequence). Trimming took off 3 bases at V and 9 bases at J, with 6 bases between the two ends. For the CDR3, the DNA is TGTGCCAGCAGCTTTGCCGGGCCCCAGCATTTT. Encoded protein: CASSFAGPQHF.

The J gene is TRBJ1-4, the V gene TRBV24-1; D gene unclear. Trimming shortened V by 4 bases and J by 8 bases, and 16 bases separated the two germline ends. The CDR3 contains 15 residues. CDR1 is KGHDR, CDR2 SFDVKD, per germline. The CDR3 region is CATSDPGGSDEKLFF. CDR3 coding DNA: TGTGCCACCAGTGACCCAGGAGGGAGCGACGAAAAACTGTTTTTT.

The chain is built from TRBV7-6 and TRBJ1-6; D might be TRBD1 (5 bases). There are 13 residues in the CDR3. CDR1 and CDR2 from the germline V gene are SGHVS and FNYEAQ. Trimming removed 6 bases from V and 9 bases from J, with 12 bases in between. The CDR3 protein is CASRQQARSPLHF. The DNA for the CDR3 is TGTGCCAGCAGGCAACAGGCCCGTTCACCCCTCCACTTT.

CDR3 DNA: TGTGCCAGCAGCCGATTAACCGACCGAGCGGGTAACACCTTC. Its translation is CASSRLTDRAGNTF. This chain joins TRBV14 and TRBJ1-2; D remains ambiguous. Germline V gene lookup returns CDR1 SGHDN and CDR2 FVKESK. V shed 4 bases and J shed 12 bases, with 21 bases lying between them. The CDR3 contains 14 residues. The full variable domain, its missing parts supplied by reference TRBV14 and TRBJ1-2, is EAGVTQFPSHSVIEKGQTVTLRCDPISGHDNLYWYRRVMGKEIKFLLHFVKESKQDESGMPNNRFLAERTGGTYSTLKVQPAELEDSGVYFCASSRLTDRAGNTFGSGTRLTVV.

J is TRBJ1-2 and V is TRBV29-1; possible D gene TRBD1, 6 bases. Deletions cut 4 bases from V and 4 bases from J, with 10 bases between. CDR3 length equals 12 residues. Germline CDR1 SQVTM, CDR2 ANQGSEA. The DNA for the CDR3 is TGCAGCGTTGCGAAGGGGGTCTATGGCTACACCTTC. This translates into CSVAKGVYGYTF.

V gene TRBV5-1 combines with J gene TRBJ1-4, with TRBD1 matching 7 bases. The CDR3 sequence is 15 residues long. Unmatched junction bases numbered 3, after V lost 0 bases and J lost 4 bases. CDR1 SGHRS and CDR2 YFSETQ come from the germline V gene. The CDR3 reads CASSLGAGGNEKLFF. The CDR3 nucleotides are TGCGCCAGCAGCTTGGGAGCAGGGGGTAATGAAAAACTGTTTTTT. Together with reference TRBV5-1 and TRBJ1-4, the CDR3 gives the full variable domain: KAGVTQTPRYLIKTRGQQVTLSCSPISGHRSVSWYQQTPGQGLQFLFEYFSETQRNKGNFPGRFSGRQFSNSRSEMNVSTLELGDSALYLCASSLGAGGNEKLFFGSGTQLSVL.

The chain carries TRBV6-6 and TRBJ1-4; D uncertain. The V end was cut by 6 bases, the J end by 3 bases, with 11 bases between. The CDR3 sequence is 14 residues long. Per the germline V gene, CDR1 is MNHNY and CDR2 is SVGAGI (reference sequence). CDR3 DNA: TGTGCCAGCAGCCCCGTCAGCTCTAATGAAAAACTGTTTTTT. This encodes CASSPVSSNEKLFF.

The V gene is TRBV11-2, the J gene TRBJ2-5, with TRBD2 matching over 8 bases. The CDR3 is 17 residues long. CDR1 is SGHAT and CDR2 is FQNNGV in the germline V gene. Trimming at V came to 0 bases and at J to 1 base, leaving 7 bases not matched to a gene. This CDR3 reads CASSLDRGGGLQETQYF. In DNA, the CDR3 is TGTGCCAGCAGCTTAGATCGTGGCGGGGGGCTCCAAGAGACCCAGTACTTC.

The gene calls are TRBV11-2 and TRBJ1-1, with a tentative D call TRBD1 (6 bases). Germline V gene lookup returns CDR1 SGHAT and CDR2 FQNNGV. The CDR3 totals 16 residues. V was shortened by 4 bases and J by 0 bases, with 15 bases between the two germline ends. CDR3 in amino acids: CASSSRLGALNTEAFF. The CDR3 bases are TGTGCCAGCAGCTCCCGATTGGGGGCACTGAACACTGAAGCTTTCTTT.

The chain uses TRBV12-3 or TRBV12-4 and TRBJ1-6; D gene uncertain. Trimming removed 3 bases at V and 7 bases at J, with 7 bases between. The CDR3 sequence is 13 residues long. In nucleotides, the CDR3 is TGTGCCAGCAGTTTTGTTGTCAATTCACCCCTCCACTTT. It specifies CASSFVVNSPLHF.

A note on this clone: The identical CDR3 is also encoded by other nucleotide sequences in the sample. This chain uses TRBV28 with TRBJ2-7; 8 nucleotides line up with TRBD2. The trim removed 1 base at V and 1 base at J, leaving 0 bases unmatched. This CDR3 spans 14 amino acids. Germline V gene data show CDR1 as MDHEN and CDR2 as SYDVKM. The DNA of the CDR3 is TGTGCCAGCAGTTTATTAGCGGGGTCCTACGAGCAGTACTTC. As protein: CASSLLAGSYEQYF. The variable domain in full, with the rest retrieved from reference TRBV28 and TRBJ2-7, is DVKVTQSSRYLVKRTGEKVFLECVQDMDHENMFWYRQDPGLGLRLIYFSYDVKMKEKGDIPEGYSVSREKKERFSLILESASTNQTSMYLCASSLLAGSYEQYFGPGTRLTVT.

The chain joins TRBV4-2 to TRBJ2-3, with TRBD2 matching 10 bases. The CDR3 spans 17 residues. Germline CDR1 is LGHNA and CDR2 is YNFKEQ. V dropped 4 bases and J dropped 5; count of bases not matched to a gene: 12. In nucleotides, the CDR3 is TGTGCCAGCAGCCTGTCTAGCGGGAGCGGTACGGGAGATACGCAGTATTTT. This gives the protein CASSLSSGSGTGDTQYF.

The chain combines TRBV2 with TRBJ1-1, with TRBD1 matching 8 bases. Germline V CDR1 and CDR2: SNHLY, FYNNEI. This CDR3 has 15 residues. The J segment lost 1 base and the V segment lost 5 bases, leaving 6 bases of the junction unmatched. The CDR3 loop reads CASSNPDRANTEAFF. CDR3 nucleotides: TGTGCCAGCAGTAACCCGGACAGGGCGAACACTGAAGCTTTCTTT. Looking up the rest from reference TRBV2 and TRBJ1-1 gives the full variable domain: EPEVTQTPSHQVTQMGQEVILRCVPISNHLYFYWYRQILGQKVEFLVSFYNNEISEKSEIFDDQFSVERPDGSNFTLKIRSTKLEDSAMYFCASSNPDRANTEAFFGQGTRLTVV.

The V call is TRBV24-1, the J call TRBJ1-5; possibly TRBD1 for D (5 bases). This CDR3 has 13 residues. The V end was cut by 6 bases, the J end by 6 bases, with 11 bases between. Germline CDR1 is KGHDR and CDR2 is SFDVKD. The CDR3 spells CATSPGGSQPQHF. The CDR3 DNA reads TGTGCCACCAGTCCCGGGGGGAGTCAGCCCCAGCATTTT.

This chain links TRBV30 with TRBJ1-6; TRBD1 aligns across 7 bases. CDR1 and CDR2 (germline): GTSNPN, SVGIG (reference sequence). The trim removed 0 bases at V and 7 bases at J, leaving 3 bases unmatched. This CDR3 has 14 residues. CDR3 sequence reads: CAWSVKGANSPLHF. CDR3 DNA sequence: TGTGCCTGGAGTGTGAAGGGGGCGAATTCACCCCTCCACTTT.

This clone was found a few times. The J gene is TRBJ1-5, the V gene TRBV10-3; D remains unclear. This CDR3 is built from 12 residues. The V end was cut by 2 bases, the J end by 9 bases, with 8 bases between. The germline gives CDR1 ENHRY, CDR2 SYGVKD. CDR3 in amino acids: CAISEPMGPQHF. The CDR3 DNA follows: TGTGCCATCAGTGAGCCCATGGGGCCCCAGCATTTT.

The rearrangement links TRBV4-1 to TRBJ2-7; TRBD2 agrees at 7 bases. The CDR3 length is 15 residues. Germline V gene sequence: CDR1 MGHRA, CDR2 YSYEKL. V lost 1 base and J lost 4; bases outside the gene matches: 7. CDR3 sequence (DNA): TGCGCCAGCAGCCAAGCCCTGGGAGGGAAGTACGAGCAGTACTTC. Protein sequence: CASSQALGGKYEQYF.

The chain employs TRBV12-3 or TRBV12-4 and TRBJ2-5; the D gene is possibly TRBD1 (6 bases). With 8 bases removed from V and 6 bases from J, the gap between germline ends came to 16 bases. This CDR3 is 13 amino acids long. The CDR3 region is CASAPGGWKTQYF. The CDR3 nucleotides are TGTGCCAGCGCCCCTGGGGGCTGGAAGACCCAGTACTTC.

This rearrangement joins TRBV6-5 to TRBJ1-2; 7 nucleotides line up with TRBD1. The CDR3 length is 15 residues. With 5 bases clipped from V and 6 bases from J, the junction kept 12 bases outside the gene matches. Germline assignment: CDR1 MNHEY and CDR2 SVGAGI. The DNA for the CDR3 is TGTGCCAGCAGTCCGCGGACAGGCACGATGGATGGCTACACCTTC. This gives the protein CASSPRTGTMDGYTF.

CDR3 coding DNA: TGTGCCAGCAGCTTTGGAGGAGGCGGGACTGAAGCTTTCTTT. Its protein is CASSFGGGGTEAFF. The rearrangement links TRBV5-4 to TRBJ1-1; unclear D gene. This CDR3 has 14 residues. V was pared by 2 bases and J by 5 bases, with 13 bases between. The germline V gene encodes CDR1 SGHNT and CDR2 YYREEE (reference sequence).

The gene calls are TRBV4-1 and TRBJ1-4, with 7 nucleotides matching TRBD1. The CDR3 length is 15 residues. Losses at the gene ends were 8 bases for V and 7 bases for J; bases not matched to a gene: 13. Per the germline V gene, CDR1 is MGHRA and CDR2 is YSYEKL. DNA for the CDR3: TGCGCCAGCGCTACATACAGGGGCCAGGGTGAAAAACTGTTTTTT. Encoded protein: CASATYRGQGEKLFF.

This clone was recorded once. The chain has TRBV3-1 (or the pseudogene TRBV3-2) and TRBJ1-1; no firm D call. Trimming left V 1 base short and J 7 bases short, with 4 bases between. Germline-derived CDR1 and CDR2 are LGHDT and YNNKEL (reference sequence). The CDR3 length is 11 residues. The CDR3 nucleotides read TGTGCCAGCAGCCAAGGGGGTGAAGCTTTCTTT. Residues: CASSQGGEAFF.